The 10 T cell receptor beta chains below come from one sample, sequenced in a study of T cell responses to AZD1222 COVID-19 vaccine. Only in-frame clones appear in the TCRdb table, and some are missing; sequencing was by immunoSEQ multiplex PCR. The sample includes just over 150,000 clones, about nine tenths of them seen just once. The source was peripheral blood, collected 28 days after the second AZD1222 dose. These receptors were taken from an adult who received the AZD1222 COVID-19 vaccine.

The chain has TRBV19 and TRBJ1-5; D is perhaps TRBD1 (5 bases). Germline-derived CDR1 and CDR2 are LNHDA and SQIVND (reference sequence). The CDR3 extends over 14 amino acids. V was pared by 4 bases and J by 4 bases, with 11 bases between. Here the CDR3 DNA reads TGTGCCAGTAGTACAGGGAAACGGAATCAGCCCCAGCATTTT. This codes for CASSTGKRNQPQHF.

The gene calls are TRBV7-9 and TRBJ2-3; 13 bases are shared with TRBD2. This CDR3 comprises 15 residues. The V and J ends lost 3 bases and 6 bases, in that order; junction bases with no gene match: 3. CDR1 is SEHNR, CDR2 FQNEAQ, per germline (reference sequence). CDR3 region: CASSLTSGRHDTQYF. The CDR3 bases are TGTGCCAGCAGCTTGACTAGCGGGAGGCATGATACGCAGTATTTT.

The V gene is TRBV5-5, the J gene TRBJ2-5; D may correspond to TRBD1 or TRBD2 (6 bases each). Germline V gene sequence: CDR1 SGHKS, CDR2 YYEKEE (reference sequence). The CDR3 spans 15 residues. Trimming removed 3 bases at V and 11 bases at J, with 23 bases between. CDR3 protein: CASSWRDTGISRQYF. The CDR3 DNA is TGTGCCAGCAGCTGGAGGGACACGGGAATCTCCCGGCAGTACTTC.

This clone has just a few counts. This chain links TRBV6-5 with TRBJ2-7; a weak D match, TRBD2 (6 bases). V was trimmed by 4 bases and J by 0 bases, leaving 16 bases between them. The CDR3 loop spans 16 amino acids. Per the germline V gene, CDR1 is MNHEY and CDR2 is SVGAGI. The DNA for the CDR3 is TGTGCCAGCAGTTCCAGGACTAAACCCAACTCCTACGAGCAGTACTTC. This translates into CASSSRTKPNSYEQYF.

V and J are TRBV5-1 and TRBJ2-1; no clear D gene. Deletions cut 5 bases from V and 5 bases from J, with 14 bases between. CDR1 and CDR2 from the germline V gene are SGHRS and YFSETQ. The length of the CDR3 is 14 residues. CDR3 DNA sequence: TGCGCCAGCAGTCGAGCTACAGCCCACAATGAGCAGTTCTTC. It yields the protein CASSRATAHNEQFF. Filled out from reference TRBV5-1 and TRBJ2-1, the complete variable domain reads KAGVTQTPRYLIKTRGQQVTLSCSPISGHRSVSWYQQTPGQGLQFLFEYFSETQRNKGNFPGRFSGRQFSNSRSEMNVSTLELGDSALYLCASSRATAHNEQFFGPGTRLTVL.

The V call is TRBV27, the J call TRBJ2-7, with 7 nucleotides matching TRBD1. Per germline, CDR1 MNHEY and CDR2 SMNVEV (reference sequence). CDR3 length: 11 amino acids. DNA of the CDR3: TGTCCCCCGACAGGGATCTACGAGCAGTACTTC. Protein product: CPPTGIYEQYF.

The rearrangement joins TRBV28 to TRBJ1-3, with D unclear. The V end lost 2 bases, the J end lost 2 bases, and 4 bases lay between the germline ends. CDR3 size: 13 residues. Germline CDR1 MDHEN, CDR2 SYDVKM. This chain's CDR3 is CASSLNPGNTIYF. The CDR3 bases are TGTGCCAGCAGTTTAAATCCTGGAAACACCATATATTTT.

This clone occurred once. V usage is TRBV4-3 and J usage is TRBJ1-6, with no clear D. This CDR3 spans 12 amino acids. CDR1 is LGHNA, CDR2 YSLEER, per germline. Trimming left V 2 bases short and J 10 bases short, with 6 bases between. CDR3 in DNA: TGCGCCAGCAGCCAACAGGAGTCACCCCTCCACTTT. Protein sequence: CASSQQESPLHF.

The chain has TRBV14 and TRBJ1-1, with D perhaps TRBD1 (6 bases). There are 14 residues in the CDR3. Germline-derived CDR1 and CDR2 are SGHDN and FVKESK. Trimming cost V 1 base and J 4 bases, with 10 bases left between them. This chain's CDR3 is CASSQVGGSTEAFF. As DNA, the CDR3 is TGTGCCAGCAGCCAAGTGGGGGGCTCCACTGAAGCTTTCTTT.

This clone was counted a few times. The chain links TRBV28 to TRBJ2-7; D unclear. Germline V gene sequence: CDR1 MDHEN, CDR2 SYDVKM. This CDR3 comprises 13 residues. The V gene lost 8 bases and the J gene lost 4 bases, with 15 bases spanning the gap. The CDR3 loop is CASFGNPTYEQYF. CDR3 DNA sequence: TGTGCCAGCTTCGGCAACCCAACTTACGAGCAGTACTTC. Looking up the rest from reference TRBV28 and TRBJ2-7 gives the full variable domain: DVKVTQSSRYLVKRTGEKVFLECVQDMDHENMFWYRQDPGLGLRLIYFSYDVKMKEKGDIPEGYSVSREKKERFSLILESASTNQTSMYLCASFGNPTYEQYFGPGTRLTVT.